This T cell receptor (beta chain) was obtained from a study of blood T cell repertoires in COVID-19. The table came from immunoSEQ multiplex PCR; TCRdb's copy has only in-frame clones and leaves some out. The sample lists roughly 180,000 clones, approximately 87% occurring once. CDR1 is SGHRS, CDR2 YFSETQ, per germline. The CDR3 runs 17 residues. V gave up 2 bases and J gave up 7 bases; unmatched junction bases: 9. The V and J genes are TRBV5-1 and TRBJ2-1, with TRBD2 matching over 13 bases. This clonotype was obtained from an older man with active or convalescent COVID-19. The sequencing sample was made of peripheral blood. This CDR3 reads CASSLQGGLAGRNEQFF. Here the CDR3 DNA reads TGCGCCAGCAGCTTACAGGGGGGACTAGCGGGAAGGAATGAGCAGTTCTTC.